The clone carrying this TCR beta chain was seen ten or more times. The record originates from a study of regulatory T cells in long-lasting Graves disease. According to the study, TCR beta libraries were built with iRepertoire HTBI primers and CDR3-region Arm-PCR. Each CDR3 protein gets one entry after TCRdb re-called the multiplex PCR reads with MiXCR. The repertoire has 520,000 or so distinct CDR3 sequences, around 13% of them found once; the top ten carry approximately 9.6%. Time point meaning: newly diagnosed GD, antithyroid drugs for less than 3 months. Scientists built the TCR library using RNA that was extracted from PBMCs. V lost 2 bases and J lost 8, with 18 bases in between. Germline lookup yields CDR1 MGHRA and CDR2 YSYEKL. This CDR3 comprises 15 residues. These data were likewise used in another study, on T cells in Graves' hyperthyroidism and ophthalmopathy. That work contributes: Calling Graves' hyperthyroidism stable meant ophthalmopathy did not progress within 18 months.

This sequence originates from a woman younger than 45 with Graves disease. The rearrangement joins TRBV4-1 to TRBJ1-1, with D unresolved. Sequenced material: peripheral blood mononuclear cells (PBMCs), taken at new diagnosis, from a patient treated with antithyroid drugs. CDR3 in DNA: TGCGCCAGCAGCCAAAGGAACATTATGGGCGTAGAAGCTTTCTTT. This encodes CASSQRNIMGVEAFF.